This TCR beta chain originates from a study of CD8 T cells in Susac syndrome (dated by TCRdb to the late 2010s). Background on the whole study: Whether CD8+ T cell activation and differentiation in Susac syndrome was antigen driven was tested using repertoire sequencing. The study compared CD8+ T cell repertoire clonality among 12 healthy donors, around 14 Susac syndrome patients and 15 or so multiple sclerosis patients. Beyond this particular receptor, the publication reports: The number of individuals in the TCR sequencing and HLA analysis was recognized as being relatively small.

RNA was extracted using the RNeasy kit, and roughly 0.5 to 1 microgram was reverse transcribed with random hexamers. The immunoSEQ multiplex PCR assay, covering 54 Vbeta and 13 Jbeta segments, was used to amplify TCR beta CDR3 regions. To correct PCR amplification bias, a synthetic template baseline was used for both primer optimization and computational correction. The authors' pipeline ran thus. Reads were assigned to V, D and J genes according to IMGT and analyzed in immunoSEQ Analyzer, with only productive sequences retained. Clonality was computed as one minus Shannon entropy normalized by log2 of the number of productive unique sequences. For each patient and control, public and private clones were evaluated within the 100 most prevalent clones. A clone was defined as Susac-specific if it was absent from the healthy and MS cohorts, from roughly 1,000 published viral clones and from other ImmuneACCESS disease sequences. TCRdb reprocessing: public reads trimmed at Q25 with fastp, clones called with MiXCR, in-frame beta chains kept. Rows are combined by CDR3 protein, so each entry shows the most common genes and DNA. The V and J calls were determined by TCRdb, not by the authors. For this sample the table gives about 130,000 distinct CDR3 sequences, of which approximately 95% were detected only once. The ten largest make up roughly 0.29% of the sample.

Peripheral blood CD8+ and CD4+ T cells from healthy donors, Susac syndrome patients and multiple sclerosis patients were profiled by high-throughput TCR beta sequencing. The multiple sclerosis controls were treatment-naive patients who had stable or active relapsing-remitting disease and met the revised McDonald criteria. Bulk CD8+ and CD4+ T cells were purified by magnetic negative isolation, whereas CD8+ TEMRA cells were enriched by FACS. Blood was drawn into EDTA tubes, processed within 24 hours, and PBMCs were isolated by density gradient centrifugation. PBMCs intended for TCR sequencing were frozen in liquid nitrogen and were later thawed in a 37 degrees C water bath. Purity of sorted or isolated CD4+, CD8+ and CD8+ TEMRA cells was at least 90%. Regarding this clonotype: Its antigen target is currently unknown. No base-level quality is on record; no much larger clone is a single base apart.

V is cut by 6 bases and J by 4 bases, and the space between the germline ends is 17 bases. In the germline V gene, CDR1 corresponds to SGHTA and CDR2 to FQGTGA. The CDR3 starts with the cysteine, ends with the phenylalanine, and has 15 residues. The retained sequence is limited to the CDR3, 45 bases, with the frame set at the first base. This chain is built from TRBV7-3 and TRBJ2-3, with TRBD2 tentatively as D gene (5 bases match). The sample was CD8+ T cells from PBMCs. This receptor was identified in a human donor with multiple sclerosis. The CDR3 corresponds to CASSRAGLGADTQYF. Here is the DNA: TGTGCCAGCAGTCGGGCGGGCCTTGGCGCAGATACGCAGTATTTT. When the CDR3 is completed using the reference TRBV7-3 and TRBJ2-3 genes on either side, the full variable domain is GAGVSQTPSNKVTEKGKYVELRCDPISGHTALYWYRQSLGQGPEFLIYFQGTGAADDSGLPNDRFFAVRPEGSVSTLKIQRTERGDSAVYLCASSRAGLGADTQYFGPGTRLTVL.